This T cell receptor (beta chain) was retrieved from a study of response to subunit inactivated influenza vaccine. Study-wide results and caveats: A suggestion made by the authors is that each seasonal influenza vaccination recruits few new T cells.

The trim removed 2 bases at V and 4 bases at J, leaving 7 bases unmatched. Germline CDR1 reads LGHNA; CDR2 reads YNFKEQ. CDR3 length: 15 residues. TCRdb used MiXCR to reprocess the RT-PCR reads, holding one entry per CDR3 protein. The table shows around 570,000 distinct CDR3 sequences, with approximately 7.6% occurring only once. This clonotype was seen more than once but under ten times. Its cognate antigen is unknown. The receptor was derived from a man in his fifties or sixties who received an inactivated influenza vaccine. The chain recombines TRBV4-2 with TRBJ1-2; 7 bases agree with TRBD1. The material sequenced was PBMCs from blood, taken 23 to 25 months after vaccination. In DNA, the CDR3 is TGTGCCAGCAGCCAATCGGGACAGACGGGCTATGGCTACACCTTC. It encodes CASSQSGQTGYGYTF.